This TCR beta chain was documented in a study of T cells expressing NK-cell markers. From its re-call of the 5' RACE reads, TCRdb lists each CDR3 protein once, without DNA. This listing includes 400,000 to 500,000 distinct CDR3 sequences. Germline assignment: CDR1 SGHVS and CDR2 FNYEAQ. The CDR3 extends over 13 amino acids. The receptor's source is a woman aged 18 to 75 in good health. V is TRBV7-6 and J is TRBJ2-3; TCRdb returns TRBD1, unconfirmable since there is no DNA. The sequenced material came from blood T cells: a sorted CD56 or NKG2C T cell subset, CD4+ or CD8+ T cells, or bulk PBMC T cells (not recorded which). CDR3 amino acids: CASTPPGADTQYF.